The 5 T cell receptor beta chains below come from one sample, sequenced in a study of lymphopenia after photon versus proton radiotherapy. TCRdb's table, derived via immunoSEQ multiplex PCR, lists solely in-frame clones and lacks some. Counted here are approximately 17,000 clones, 75% to 95% occurring once; the ten biggest clones make up under 7.5%. Sequencing was performed on peripheral blood, taken from a patient treated with photon-based radiotherapy. These receptors came from a man in his sixties with pancreatic cancer.

On this clone itself: Germline is not matched at one junction end, which may reflect a read error. This rearrangement joins TRBV30 to TRBJ2-7, with TRBD2 matching over 9 bases. The CDR3 consists of 12 residues. Per the germline V gene, CDR1 is GTSNPN and CDR2 is SVGIG (reference sequence). The chain's CDR3 is CAWSLTGTSPVF. DNA of the CDR3: TGTGCCTGGAGTTTAACGGGGACTAGCCCGGTATTC.

This chain connects TRBV15 to TRBJ2-1, with 7 bases that match TRBD1. V shed 3 bases, J shed 5 bases, and the junction held 7 bases outside the gene matches. This CDR3 is 15 amino acids long. Germline assignment: CDR1 LNHNV and CDR2 YYDKDF (reference sequence). CDR3 in DNA: TGTGCCACCAGCAGGGCCCCGACAGGGAACAATGAGCAGTTCTTC. Protein: CATSRAPTGNNEQFF.

V and J are TRBV6-1 and TRBJ1-2; D perhaps matches TRBD1 (5 bases). Trimming took 1 base from V and 4 from J, leaving 16 bases between them. The CDR3 sequence is 16 residues long. CDR1 and CDR2 from the germline V gene are MNHNS and SASEGT. CDR3 protein: CASSEGPGPRGYGYTF. As DNA, the CDR3 is TGTGCCAGCAGTGAAGGTCCGGGACCCCGAGGCTATGGCTACACCTTC.

V gene TRBV7-9 combines with J gene TRBJ1-2; TRBD1 matches 8 bases. Germline V gene data show CDR1 as SEHNR and CDR2 as FQNEAQ (reference sequence). Trimming cost V 1 base and J 4 bases; bases outside gene matches: 5. The CDR3 totals 15 residues. The CDR3 nucleotides are TGTGCCAGCAGCTTAGAGATGACAGGGGCCTATGGCTACACCTTC. This sequence encodes CASSLEMTGAYGYTF.

This chain connects TRBV7-9 to TRBJ2-7; 7 bases line up with TRBD2. Germline trimming cut 1 base from V and 12 bases from J; bases unmatched to any gene: 3. Germline assignment: CDR1 SEHNR and CDR2 FQNEAQ (reference sequence). CDR3 length: 11 amino acids. The CDR3 nucleotides read TGTGCCAGCAGCTTAGAAGGGAGGGTGTACTTC. As protein: CASSLEGRVYF. Full variable domain (rest looked up from reference TRBV7-9 and TRBJ2-7): DTGVSQNPRHKITKRGQNVTFRCDPISEHNRLYWYRQTLGQGPEFLTYFQNEAQLEKSRLLSDRFSAERPKGSFSTLEIQRTEQGDSAMYLCASSLEGRVYFGPGTRLTVT.